Following are 11 T cell receptor beta chains from one sample sequenced in a study of blood T cell repertoires in COVID-19 (TCRdb year 2020). Libraries came from the immunoSEQ multiplex PCR assay. The table was pulled from immuneACCESS by TCRdb, which kept in-frame rearrangements only. Such tables lose some clones; where checked, under half of the loss comes from unresolved V genes, and the rest has no known cause. The sample table lists hundreds of thousands of clones, more than 75% of them with a count of one. The ten biggest clones cover roughly 1.3% of the sample. Sequencing was done on a sample of peripheral blood. The receptors stem from a man between 65 and 85 years old with acute or convalescent COVID-19.

The gene calls are TRBV7-2 and TRBJ2-7; TRBD2 aligns across 7 bases. Germline CDR1 is SGHTA and CDR2 is FQGNSA. The CDR3 is 12 amino acids. The V segment lost 1 base and the J segment 6 bases; nucleotides outside the gene matches: 0. The CDR3 nucleotides read TGTGCCAGCAGCTTAGGGGGGGGCGAGCAGTACTTC. Protein: CASSLGGGEQYF.

The genes are TRBV7-7 and TRBJ2-2, with D unclear. The CDR3 runs 13 residues. Germline V gives CDR1 SSHAT, CDR2 FNYEAQ (reference sequence). The germline V and J ends were trimmed by 1 base and 7 bases, with 7 bases remaining between them. CDR3 in amino acids: CASSLDRVGELFF. The CDR3 nucleotides read TGTGCCAGCAGCTTAGACCGGGTCGGGGAGCTGTTTTTT.

The rearrangement links TRBV10-2 to TRBJ2-7; 7 positions agree with TRBD1. The CDR3 is made up of 15 amino acids. Germline V gene sequence: CDR1 WSHSY, CDR2 SAAADI. The V and J ends lost 5 bases and 4 bases, in that order; junction bases with no gene match: 11. The CDR3 bases are TGCGCCAGCAGTTACGGACAGGTTTACTTTTACGAGCAGTACTTC. It codes for CASSYGQVYFYEQYF.

The chain links TRBV15 to TRBJ2-5, with D tentatively TRBD1 (5 bases). The CDR3 extends over 14 amino acids. Germline loops: CDR1 LNHNV, CDR2 YYDKDF (reference sequence). Trimming left V 4 bases short and J 3 bases short, with 12 bases between. The CDR3: CATSKRQFEETQYF. CDR3 in DNA: TGTGCCACCAGCAAGAGACAGTTTGAAGAGACCCAGTACTTC.

The chain has TRBV7-2 and TRBJ2-7; 10 nucleotides match TRBD1. CDR1 and CDR2 from the germline V gene are SGHTA and FQGNSA. The CDR3 is 14 amino acids. The V segment lost 2 bases and the J segment 5 bases; nucleotides outside the gene matches: 3. The CDR3 here is CASSLRTGGNEQYF. The CDR3, as DNA: TGTGCCAGCAGCTTAAGGACAGGGGGGAACGAGCAGTACTTC. Based on the CDR3 plus reference TRBV7-2 and TRBJ2-7, the full variable domain is GAGVSQSPSNKVTEKGKDVELRCDPISGHTALYWYRQSLGQGLEFLIYFQGNSAPDKSGLPSDRFSAERTGGSVSTLTIQRTQQEDSAVYLCASSLRTGGNEQYFGPGTRLTVT.

The chain employs TRBV7-2 and TRBJ2-3; 14 bases match TRBD2. V gave up 5 bases and J gave up 5 bases; unmatched junction bases: 6. Germline CDR1 and CDR2: SGHTA and FQGNSA. The CDR3 runs 16 residues. CDR3 sequence (DNA): TGTGCCAGCAGCCCCAGACTAGCGGGGGGGATAGATACGCAGTATTTT. The encoded protein is CASSPRLAGGIDTQYF.

V and J are TRBV28 and TRBJ2-5; 9 bases match TRBD2. The V segment lost 5 bases and the J segment 0 bases; nucleotides outside the gene matches: 7. Germline V gene sequence: CDR1 MDHEN, CDR2 SYDVKM. The CDR3 loop spans 16 amino acids. CDR3 in amino acids: CASSPLAGEDQETQYF. Here the CDR3 DNA reads TGTGCCAGCAGTCCATTAGCGGGGGAGGACCAAGAGACCCAGTACTTC.

The V and J genes are TRBV2 and TRBJ1-1; possible D gene TRBD1, 6 bases. The CDR3 totals 16 residues. V lost 6 bases and J 2 bases, leaving 19 bases between the germline ends. The V gene's germline CDR1 is SNHLY and CDR2 FYNNEI. CDR3: CASRASTGQPNTEAFF. The CDR3 DNA sequence: TGTGCCAGCAGGGCTAGCACTGGACAGCCTAACACTGAAGCTTTCTTT.

The chain couples TRBV5-6 to TRBJ2-3, with D perhaps matching TRBD1 (5 bases). The CDR3 consists of 13 residues. The germline V and J ends were trimmed by 1 base and 4 bases, with 7 bases remaining between them. Germline V gene data show CDR1 as SGHDT and CDR2 as YYEEEE. The CDR3 coding sequence is TGTGCCAGCAGCTTGCAGGGTGCAGATACGCAGTATTTT. This encodes CASSLQGADTQYF.

J is TRBJ1-5 and V is TRBV5-1; D is ambiguous. V was shortened by 0 bases and J by 2 bases, with 6 bases between the two germline ends. The CDR3 runs 14 residues. Per germline, CDR1 SGHRS and CDR2 YFSETQ. The CDR3 DNA is TGCGCCAGCAGCTTGGATCAGGGCAATCAGCCCCAGCATTTT. Its translation is CASSLDQGNQPQHF.

The count of this clone is one. V gene TRBV7-9 combines with J gene TRBJ2-7, with D tentatively TRBD1 (6 bases). The CDR3 sequence is 13 residues long. With 2 bases removed from V and 4 bases from J, the gap between germline ends came to 9 bases. From germline, CDR1 is SEHNR and CDR2 FQNEAQ (reference sequence). The CDR3 sequence is CASSLNREYEQYF. The CDR3 DNA follows: TGTGCCAGCAGCTTAAACAGGGAATACGAGCAGTACTTC.